The entry below gives a single TCR beta chain sequence along with its context. Its antigen is as yet unknown. These data originate in a study of cytomegalovirus exposure and HLA in healthy donors. PCR primers comprised 60 Vbeta and 13 Jbeta primers. Sequencing was performed with immunoSEQ multiplex PCR; in TCRdb, only in-frame clones are kept and a portion is missing. This table holds 150,000 to 200,000 clones, roughly 65% found once. Losses at the gene ends were 5 bases for V and 0 bases for J; bases not matched to a gene: 8. Germline CDR1 and CDR2: WSHSY and SAAADI. The length of the CDR3 is 17 residues. Study findings and constraints: Being productive about 87% or about 30% of the time was typical of most TCR beta V segments in an earlier analysis. With high specificity and sensitivity, the classifier reportedly diagnosed cytomegalovirus status. Trimming of TCR beta V- and J-genes showed a link, identified in a later analysis, to a missense DCLRE1C variant.

The J gene is TRBJ2-2, the V gene TRBV10-2, with 8 bases lining up with TRBD2. The sequencing input was PBMCs. The receptor's source is a man aged 18 to 29 in good health and CMV-seropositive. CDR3 bases: TGCGCCAGCAGTCCCTCGGGTAGCGGGGCGAACACCGGGGAGCTGTTTTTT. Protein product: CASSPSGSGANTGELFF.